The next 4 T cell receptor beta chains were all read from a single sample in a study of regulatory T cells in long-lasting Graves disease. HTBI primers from iRepertoire and Arm-PCR of CDR3 regions yielded the TCR beta libraries. TCRdb re-called the multiplex PCR reads with MiXCR, one entry per CDR3 protein. Here the sample spans roughly 500,000 distinct CDR3 sequences, around 13% being singletons. Time point reported: newly diagnosed GD, antithyroid drugs for less than 3 months. The TCR library was made from RNA extracted from PBMCs. This same sample was also taken into another study, of T cells in Graves' hyperthyroidism and ophthalmopathy.

The sequenced sample was peripheral blood mononuclear cells (PBMCs), obtained at new diagnosis, from a patient treated with antithyroid drugs. The receptors shown here come from a woman younger than 45 with Graves disease.

Points on this clonotype: Mismatch with germline at one junction end may stem from a read error. This CDR3 reads CARSLDPVGISGANVLTF. The CDR3, as DNA: TGTGCCCGCAGCTTAGATCCGGTGGGCATCTCTGGGGCCAACGTCCTGACTTTC. The genes are TRBV11-2 and TRBJ2-6; D uncertain. The CDR3 runs to 18 residues. The germline gives CDR1 SGHAT, CDR2 FQNNGV.

This clonotype was found a few times. The chain carries TRBV7-2 and TRBJ2-3; D unresolved. V was clipped by 3 bases and J by 0 bases, with 10 bases between them. The CDR3 loop spans 15 amino acids. Germline-derived CDR1 and CDR2 are SGHTA and FQGNSA. CDR3 sequence reads: CASSFVATSTDTQYF. DNA of the CDR3: TGTGCCAGCAGCTTCGTCGCTACGAGCACAGATACGCAGTATTTT. Based on the CDR3 plus reference TRBV7-2 and TRBJ2-3, the full variable domain is GAGVSQSPSNKVTEKGKDVELRCDPISGHTALYWYRQSLGQGLEFLIYFQGNSAPDKSGLPSDRFSAERTGGSVSTLTIQRTQQEDSAVYLCASSFVATSTDTQYFGPGTRLTVL.

The chain is built from TRBV5-4 and TRBJ2-1, with TRBD2 identical over 11 bases. This CDR3 has 18 amino acids. The junction had 13 bases not matched to a gene; V was cut back by 4 bases and J by 4 bases. CDR1 is SGHNT, CDR2 YYREEE, per germline (reference sequence). The CDR3 coding sequence is TGTGCCAGCAGCCCACGAAGCTTAGCGGGAGGGTCATACAATGAGCAGTTCTTC. As protein: CASSPRSLAGGSYNEQFF.

This clonotype was counted at least ten times. The rearrangement links TRBV7-2 to TRBJ2-3; D perhaps matches TRBD2 (7 bases). The CDR3 has 17 residues. V lost 7 bases and J lost 0, with 20 bases in between. CDR1 and CDR2 from the germline V gene are SGHTA and FQGNSA. The CDR3 region has the DNA TGTGCCAGCATTTCCGAGGGGGGGTTTGATAGCACAGATACGCAGTATTTT. Translation gives CASISEGGFDSTDTQYF.